A selection of T cell receptor beta chains follows, all from one sample in a study of CXCR3-negative and CXCR3-positive naive CD8 T cells. TCRdb reworked the 5' RACE reads into one entry per CDR3 protein, no DNA. Its listing shows 75,000 to 90,000 distinct CDR3 sequences. Material: naive CXCR3+ CD8+ T cells from blood. These receptors were obtained from a human donor in good health. Some clones in this sample may be carry-over from other donors' samples. CDR3s include the opening cysteine and the closing phenylalanine or tryptophan. Not every row has a clone size; where given, it reads once, few, many or a size class.

J gene: TRBJ2-1; V gene: TRBV28; clone size: NA; CDR3 protein: CASNLWGAYNEQFF
J gene: TRBJ1-2; V gene: TRBV7-6; clone size: NA; CDR3 protein: CASSLEAGGGYGYTF
J gene: TRBJ2-6; V gene: TRBV7-2; clone size: NA; CDR3 protein: CASSLGHPPAGANVLTF
J gene: TRBJ2-6; V gene: TRBV4-3; clone size: NA; CDR3 protein: CASSLTRQPLSGANVLTF
J gene: TRBJ1-1; V gene: TRBV29-1; clone size: NA; CDR3 protein: CSVEPAGGYEAFF
J gene: TRBJ1-2; V gene: TRBV10-3; clone size: NA; CDR3 protein: CAISLQGTNYGYTF
J gene: TRBJ2-2; V gene: TRBV5-1; clone size: NA; CDR3 protein: CASSPTGTNTGELFF
J gene: TRBJ2-1; V gene: TRBV20-1; clone size: NA; CDR3 protein: CSARDFGSGTTNEQFF
J gene: TRBJ2-7; V gene: TRBV7-8; clone size: NA; CDR3 protein: CASSLGADGRGEQYF
J gene: TRBJ2-7; V gene: TRBV29-1; clone size: NA; CDR3 protein: CSVGMNRGEQYF
J gene: TRBJ2-5; V gene: TRBV7-9; clone size: NA; CDR3 protein: CASSSGTSGSQETQYF
J gene: TRBJ2-1; V gene: TRBV5-5; clone size: NA; CDR3 protein: CASSNGVGENEQFF
J gene: TRBJ2-2; V gene: TRBV20-1; clone size: NA; CDR3 protein: CSARDGWRGDTGELFF
J gene: TRBJ2-2; V gene: TRBV5-6; clone size: NA; CDR3 protein: CASSVGTLAGYTPTGELFF
J gene: TRBJ1-2; V gene: TRBV21-1; clone size: NA; CDR3 protein: CASSFRDVSYGYTF
J gene: TRBJ1-2; V gene: TRBV5-6; clone size: NA; CDR3 protein: CASSPIGQGANGYTF
J gene: TRBJ1-4; V gene: TRBV6-2/TRBV6-3; clone size: NA; CDR3 protein: CASSYDLGSATNEKLFF
J gene: TRBJ2-7; V gene: TRBV12-3/TRBV12-4; clone size: NA; CDR3 protein: CASGPPYEQYF
J gene: TRBJ2-3; V gene: TRBV28; clone size: NA; CDR3 protein: CASSSLAGAITVTQYF
J gene: TRBJ2-7; V gene: TRBV29-1; clone size: NA; CDR3 protein: CSVEGTGLTHEQYF
J gene: TRBJ2-3; V gene: TRBV20-1; clone size: NA; CDR3 protein: CSAEGSGTQYF
J gene: TRBJ2-2; V gene: TRBV7-9; clone size: NA; CDR3 protein: CASSPRTGAGELFF
J gene: TRBJ1-6; V gene: TRBV20-1; clone size: NA; CDR3 protein: CSAPSGTGDNSPLHF
J gene: TRBJ2-7; V gene: TRBV29-1; clone size: medium-sized; CDR3 protein: CSARTSGAYEQYF
J gene: TRBJ2-7; V gene: TRBV10-3; clone size: NA; CDR3 protein: CAIGGAELYEQYF
J gene: TRBJ1-1; V gene: TRBV4-1; clone size: NA; CDR3 protein: CASSQVAQFMNTEAFF
J gene: TRBJ2-7; V gene: TRBV7-6; clone size: NA; CDR3 protein: CASSLVASGGTYEQYF
J gene: TRBJ1-4; V gene: TRBV2; clone size: NA; CDR3 protein: CASSQSFGFGATNEKLFF
J gene: TRBJ2-4; V gene: TRBV7-3; clone size: NA; CDR3 protein: CASSAGPRPSGGENIQYF
J gene: TRBJ2-7; V gene: TRBV10-1; clone size: NA; CDR3 protein: CASSDSGKGYEQYF
J gene: TRBJ1-5; V gene: TRBV7-2; clone size: NA; CDR3 protein: CASSRSDGGGQPQHF
J gene: TRBJ2-7; V gene: TRBV19; clone size: NA; CDR3 protein: CASNPGTGGAYEQYF
J gene: TRBJ1-2; V gene: TRBV29-1; clone size: NA; CDR3 protein: CSVEGQGLYGYTF
J gene: TRBJ1-5; V gene: TRBV12-3/TRBV12-4; clone size: NA; CDR3 protein: CASTDGPTQPQHF
J gene: TRBJ2-5; V gene: TRBV28; clone size: NA; CDR3 protein: CASSLEGNQETQYF
J gene: TRBJ2-7; V gene: TRBV6-2/TRBV6-3; clone size: NA; CDR3 protein: CASSDAVYEQYF
J gene: TRBJ2-5; V gene: TRBV28; clone size: NA; CDR3 protein: CASSSFSDFQETQYF
J gene: TRBJ1-5; V gene: TRBV28; clone size: NA; CDR3 protein: CASSLSVLGNQPQYF
J gene: TRBJ1-5; V gene: TRBV6-6; clone size: NA; CDR3 protein: CAISFSSNQPQHF
J gene: TRBJ2-1; V gene: TRBV6-1; clone size: NA; CDR3 protein: CASTPRDSNEQFF
J gene: TRBJ2-7; V gene: TRBV19; clone size: NA; CDR3 protein: CASSNSWEQYF
J gene: TRBJ2-7; V gene: TRBV12-3/TRBV12-4; clone size: NA; CDR3 protein: CASRGTGTHFYEQYF
J gene: TRBJ2-1; V gene: TRBV6-5; clone size: NA; CDR3 protein: CASSYSTERDEQFF
J gene: TRBJ1-1; V gene: TRBV15; clone size: NA; CDR3 protein: CATSRATNTEAFF
J gene: TRBJ2-2; V gene: TRBV10-3; clone size: NA; CDR3 protein: CAISEPGLAATGELFF
J gene: TRBJ2-5; V gene: TRBV28; clone size: NA; CDR3 protein: CACHRGVETQYF
J gene: TRBJ1-1; V gene: TRBV5-5; clone size: NA; CDR3 protein: CASSLREPGALGTEAFF
J gene: TRBJ2-1; V gene: TRBV6-2/TRBV6-3; clone size: NA; CDR3 protein: CASRPLAETLYNEQFF
J gene: TRBJ2-1; V gene: TRBV29-1; clone size: NA; CDR3 protein: CSGIDSGSKNEQFF
J gene: TRBJ1-5; V gene: TRBV6-2/TRBV6-3; clone size: NA; CDR3 protein: CASSRLLGGLNQPQHF
J gene: TRBJ2-7; V gene: TRBV5-1; clone size: NA; CDR3 protein: CASSSTGFDEQYF
J gene: TRBJ2-1; V gene: TRBV6-6; clone size: NA; CDR3 protein: CASSYSGRANEQFF
J gene: TRBJ2-2; V gene: TRBV7-9; clone size: NA; CDR3 protein: CASSLDDGTGELFF
J gene: TRBJ2-7; V gene: TRBV10-3; clone size: NA; CDR3 protein: CASGGWGRGDSYEQYF
J gene: TRBJ2-1; V gene: TRBV6-2/TRBV6-3; clone size: NA; CDR3 protein: CASSYSETGLNEQFF
J gene: TRBJ2-1; V gene: TRBV3-1; clone size: NA; CDR3 protein: CASSQSVRASYNEQFF
J gene: TRBJ2-7; V gene: TRBV19; clone size: NA; CDR3 protein: CASSMHLASYEQYF